This passage covers 29 T cell receptor beta chains from one sample sequenced in a study of cytomegalovirus exposure and HLA in healthy donors. PCR employed 60 Vbeta and 13 Jbeta primers. Data came from immunoSEQ multiplex PCR; TCRdb stores just in-frame clones and leaves some out. The sample has roughly 150,000 clones, about 75% seen once. The material sequenced was PBMCs. These receptors all stem from a man younger than 35 in good health and CMV-seropositive.

The genes are TRBV9 and TRBJ2-1; 8 bases align to TRBD1. Germline assignment: CDR1 SGDLS and CDR2 YYNGEE. The CDR3 spans 16 residues. V dropped 1 base and J dropped 3; count of bases not matched to a gene: 6. The CDR3: CASSVRQGLIYNEQFF. The DNA of the CDR3 is TGTGCCAGCAGCGTACGACAGGGGCTTATCTACAATGAGCAGTTCTTC.

This sequence joins TRBV28 and TRBJ2-1; 12 nucleotides line up with TRBD2. With 6 bases clipped from V and 6 bases from J, the junction kept 12 bases outside the gene matches. The CDR3 covers 17 residues. Per the germline V gene, CDR1 is MDHEN and CDR2 is SYDVKM. As DNA, the CDR3 is TGTGCCAGCAGCCGACCCCCCCTAGCGGGAGGGTCCAATGAGCAGTTCTTC. Encoded protein: CASSRPPLAGGSNEQFF.

The chain carries TRBV7-3 and TRBJ1-6, with TRBD1 matching over 9 bases. The CDR3 spans 16 residues. Germline trimming cut 0 bases from V and 13 bases from J; bases unmatched to any gene: 10. Germline V gene sequence: CDR1 SGHTA, CDR2 FQGTGA. The DNA for the CDR3 is TGTGCCAGCAGCTTAACGGGAGGACAGGGGACGGTCCCCCTCCACTTT. This gives the protein CASSLTGGQGTVPLHF.

The chain joins TRBV6-4 to TRBJ1-5, with D possibly being TRBD1 (5 bases). Trimming stripped 2 bases from V and 5 bases from J, with 16 bases between. Germline CDR1 and CDR2: MRHNA and SNTAGT. This CDR3 has 16 amino acids. CDR3 sequence: CASSDGKYRNDQPQHF. The CDR3, as DNA: TGTGCCAGCAGTGACGGTAAATACAGGAACGATCAGCCCCAGCATTTT.

The chain links TRBV7-9 to TRBJ2-2, with 13 bases identical to TRBD2. Unmatched junction bases numbered 4, after V lost 3 bases and J lost 6 bases. CDR3 size: 16 residues. The germline CDR1 and CDR2 sequences are SEHNR and FQNEAQ (reference sequence). The CDR3 here is CASSFRTSGSPGELFF. CDR3 nucleotides: TGTGCCAGCAGCTTCAGGACTAGCGGGAGTCCCGGGGAGCTGTTTTTT.

The rearrangement joins TRBV28 to TRBJ1-6; 12 bases are shared with TRBD1. The CDR3 length is 15 residues. Trimming removed 5 bases from V and 9 bases from J; junction bases left unmatched: 5. Germline-derived CDR1 and CDR2 are MDHEN and SYDVKM. CDR3 DNA sequence: TGTGCCAGCAGTGAAGCGGGACAGGGGGCTTCACCCCTCCACTTT. Translated, it gives CASSEAGQGASPLHF.

This clone was counted between two and nine times. The rearrangement links TRBV19 to TRBJ2-2, with a tentative D call TRBD1 (5 bases). Trimming took 7 bases from V and 3 from J, leaving 12 bases between them. The V gene's germline CDR1 is LNHDA and CDR2 SQIVND (reference sequence). CDR3 size: 14 residues. CDR3 amino acids: CASTVTDYTGELFF. CDR3 in DNA: TGTGCCAGTACCGTGACAGATTACACCGGGGAGCTGTTTTTT.

The chain uses TRBV4-1 and TRBJ2-2; 9 bases line up with TRBD2. V was clipped by 0 bases and J by 5 bases; unmatched bases: 7. The CDR3 consists of 17 residues. Germline CDR1 MGHRA, CDR2 YSYEKL. Here the CDR3 reads CASSQDLAGVRTGELFF. In nucleotides, the CDR3 is TGCGCCAGCAGCCAAGATTTAGCGGGAGTTCGGACCGGGGAGCTGTTTTTT.

This chain connects TRBV6-1 to TRBJ2-2; possibly TRBD1 for D (6 bases). This CDR3 contains 16 residues. The germline CDR1 and CDR2 sequences are MNHNS and SASEGT. The ends were cut back, 4 bases at V and 3 bases at J, with 15 bases in the middle. The CDR3 coding sequence is TGTGCCAGCAGTGCACGGGACAAAGGCTACACCGGGGAGCTGTTTTTT. It specifies CASSARDKGYTGELFF.

This clone was observed a handful of times. The rearrangement links TRBV30 to TRBJ1-2; 8 bases fit TRBD1. CDR1 and CDR2 from the germline V gene are GTSNPN and SVGIG (reference sequence). The CDR3 has 12 residues. Trimming removed 7 bases from V and 9 bases from J; junction bases left unmatched: 10. The chain's CDR3 is CAFKTGEVRYTF. The CDR3 nucleotides read TGTGCCTTCAAGACAGGGGAGGTTCGCTACACCTTC.

The CDR3 DNA follows: TGTGCCAGCAGCCAACTCGGGAGAACTATCACAGATACGCAGTATTTT. It translates to CASSQLGRTITDTQYF. This chain connects TRBV28 to TRBJ2-3; D is perhaps TRBD2 (6 bases). CDR1 and CDR2 (germline): MDHEN, SYDVKM. V was pared by 6 bases and J by 2 bases, with 18 bases between. The CDR3 totals 16 residues.

This clone appeared a few times. The chain carries TRBV18 and TRBJ2-1, with a possible D match to TRBD1 (6 bases). This CDR3 spans 16 amino acids. V lost 2 bases, J lost 7 bases, and 18 bases lay in between. Germline-derived CDR1 and CDR2 are KGHSH and LQKENI. The DNA of the CDR3 is TGTGCCAGCTCACCAACGGGACATAGGGGGAGTAATGAGCAGTTCTTC. Amino acids: CASSPTGHRGSNEQFF.

The chain combines TRBV5-1 with TRBJ2-7; D gene uncertain. The CDR3 sequence is 15 residues long. With 3 bases removed from V and 5 bases from J, the gap between germline ends came to 18 bases. CDR1 and CDR2 (germline): SGHRS, YFSETQ. CDR3 DNA: TGCGCCAGCAGCTACCTAGACGTAGGCTTGGACGAGCAGTACTTC. Translating gives CASSYLDVGLDEQYF.

The chain links TRBV7-9 to TRBJ1-1; 8 bases match TRBD1. V dropped 10 bases and J dropped 1; count of bases not matched to a gene: 5. Germline V gene lookup returns CDR1 SEHNR and CDR2 FQNEAQ (reference sequence). There are 13 residues in the CDR3. For the CDR3, the DNA is TGTGCCACCAAGACAGGGGAGAACACTGAAGCTTTCTTT. It codes for CATKTGENTEAFF.

V gene TRBV27 combines with J gene TRBJ1-1, with D perhaps matching TRBD1 (6 bases). The CDR3 runs to 16 residues. Germline V gene sequence: CDR1 MNHEY, CDR2 SMNVEV (reference sequence). The V end lost 8 bases, the J end lost 1 base, and 20 bases lay between the germline ends. The CDR3 nucleotides read TGTGCCAGCGGATTATTCCAGGGGTTAGCGAACACTGAAGCTTTCTTT. It specifies CASGLFQGLANTEAFF.

As regards this clone: The identical CDR3 is also encoded by other nucleotide sequences in the sample. The genes are TRBV7-9 and TRBJ2-1; weak D call: TRBD2 (6 bases). CDR1 is SEHNR, CDR2 FQNEAQ, per germline (reference sequence). The CDR3 has 15 residues. Between the trimmed V and J ends, which lost 1 base and 6 bases, there was a span of 13 bases. Written as DNA, the CDR3 is TGTGCCAGCAGCTTAGAAAGGCGGGGCCCCAATGAGCAGTTCTTC. Its translation: CASSLERRGPNEQFF.

The chain uses TRBV13 and TRBJ2-7; D uncertain. V shed 6 bases and J shed 1 base, with 13 bases lying between them. CDR1 and CDR2 from the germline V gene are PRHDT and FYEKMQ (reference sequence). The CDR3 runs 14 residues. CDR3 nucleotide sequence: TGTGCCAGCAGTTTAAGTGAGATTTCCTACGAGCAGTACTTC. Its protein product is CASSLSEISYEQYF.

This clone was recorded a few times. The genes are TRBV28 and TRBJ2-7, with a weak D call TRBD2 (6 bases). V lost 2 bases and J 12 bases, leaving 14 bases between the germline ends. CDR3 size: 12 residues. Germline loops: CDR1 MDHEN, CDR2 SYDVKM. In DNA, the CDR3 is TGTGCCAGCAGTTTAAAGGGACTGGGCCTGTACTTC. This translates into CASSLKGLGLYF.

This clone was detected only once. The V call is TRBV28, the J call TRBJ1-4; D remains unclear. CDR3 length: 15 residues. CDR1 is MDHEN, CDR2 SYDVKM, per germline. The V end was cut by 2 bases, the J end by 5 bases, with 12 bases between. This chain's CDR3 is CASSLVGTGNEKLFF. The CDR3 DNA follows: TGTGCCAGCAGTTTAGTTGGAACGGGAAATGAAAAACTGTTTTTT.

The chain has TRBV6-5 and TRBJ1-5; TRBD1 matches 8 bases. The junction had 5 bases not matched to a gene; V was cut back by 5 bases and J by 2 bases. This CDR3 is built from 15 residues. The germline V gene has CDR1 MNHEY and CDR2 SVGAGI. CDR3 region: CASSLVDRGNQPQHF. CDR3 DNA sequence: TGTGCCAGCAGTCTGGTGGACAGGGGCAATCAGCCCCAGCATTTT.

The rearrangement links TRBV27 to TRBJ1-1; D uncertain. Germline loops: CDR1 MNHEY, CDR2 SMNVEV (reference sequence). The CDR3 sequence is 13 residues long. The V end lost 5 bases, the J end lost 1 base, and 8 bases lay between the germline ends. The CDR3 loop reads CASSIAGNTEAFF. CDR3 coding DNA: TGTGCCAGCAGTATCGCGGGGAACACTGAAGCTTTCTTT.

In its sample, this clone was seen once. The chain links TRBV18 to TRBJ1-4; no reliable D call. The V end lost 1 base, the J end lost 0 bases, and 6 bases lay between the germline ends. This CDR3 is built from 15 residues. From germline, CDR1 is KGHSH and CDR2 LQKENI. CDR3 amino acids: CASSPLSSTNEKLFF. CDR3 bases: TGTGCCAGCTCACCACTCAGTTCAACTAATGAAAAACTGTTTTTT.

The rearrangement uses TRBV2 and TRBJ2-1; 9 bases agree with TRBD1. Germline V gives CDR1 SNHLY, CDR2 FYNNEI. This CDR3 is built from 15 residues. V lost 6 bases and J lost 0; bases outside the gene matches: 3. CDR3 sequence: CASRGGQGSYNEQFF. The DNA of the CDR3 is TGTGCCAGCAGGGGGGGACAGGGCTCCTACAATGAGCAGTTCTTC.

This chain links TRBV29-1 with TRBJ2-1, with 7 bases fitting TRBD2. The CDR3 has 16 amino acids. Germline V CDR1 and CDR2: SQVTM, ANQGSEA. The V segment lost 1 base and the J segment 4 bases; nucleotides outside the gene matches: 10. The CDR3, as DNA: TGCAGCGTTGAAGTAGTCGGTAGCGGGTTATACAATGAGCAGTTCTTC. Translating gives CSVEVVGSGLYNEQFF.

A word on this clone: Distinct nucleotide sequences in the sample also encode this CDR3. The genes are TRBV29-1 and TRBJ1-2; the D gene is possibly TRBD1 (5 bases). Germline values: CDR1 SQVTM, CDR2 ANQGSEA. Trimming removed 0 bases at V and 4 bases at J, with 9 bases between. The CDR3 has 13 residues. This CDR3 reads CSVEDDRPYGYTF. CDR3 sequence (DNA): TGCAGCGTTGAAGATGACAGACCCTATGGCTACACCTTC.

The genes are TRBV4-1 and TRBJ1-1; 8 positions agree with TRBD1. Looked up from germline, CDR1 is MGHRA and CDR2 is YSYEKL. The CDR3 length is 20 residues. V shed 0 bases, J shed 3 bases, and the junction held 18 bases outside the gene matches. The CDR3, as DNA: TGCGCCAGCAGCCAAGATTCCCGGTTTGGACAGGGAATTGGAGACACTGAAGCTTTCTTT. This translates into CASSQDSRFGQGIGDTEAFF.

A few counts support this clone. The chain has TRBV11-2 and TRBJ1-2; 10 bases match TRBD1. The CDR3 runs to 12 residues. The V segment lost 6 bases and the J segment 6 bases; nucleotides outside the gene matches: 1. Germline CDR1 reads SGHAT; CDR2 reads FQNNGV. Written as DNA, the CDR3 is TGTGCCAGCAGGGGGACAGGGGATGGCTACACCTTC. As protein: CASRGTGDGYTF.

The V call is TRBV7-2, the J call TRBJ2-2, with TRBD2 matching over 7 bases. The J segment lost 6 bases and the V segment lost 6 bases, leaving 10 bases of the junction unmatched. CDR1 and CDR2 from the germline V gene are SGHTA and FQGNSA. The CDR3 sequence is 15 residues long. CDR3 protein: CASRDTQRGSGELFF. In DNA form, the CDR3 reads TGTGCCAGCAGGGATACACAGCGGGGTTCCGGGGAGCTGTTTTTT. Complete variable domain (other parts from reference TRBV7-2 and TRBJ2-2): GAGVSQSPSNKVTEKGKDVELRCDPISGHTALYWYRQSLGQGLEFLIYFQGNSAPDKSGLPSDRFSAERTGGSVSTLTIQRTQQEDSAVYLCASRDTQRGSGELFFGEGSRLTVL.

The rearrangement links TRBV19 to TRBJ2-1, with 7 bases matching TRBD1. This CDR3 is built from 14 residues. Per germline, CDR1 LNHDA and CDR2 SQIVND (reference sequence). V trimming: 9 bases; J trimming: 2 bases; junction bases outside the gene matches: 7. In DNA, the CDR3 is TGTGCCAGCAACCTAGGGGGCACCTACAATGAGCAGTTCTTC. It yields the protein CASNLGGTYNEQFF. The complete variable domain, with remaining parts taken from reference TRBV19 and TRBJ2-1, reads DGGITQSPKYLFRKEGQNVTLSCEQNLNHDAMYWYRQDPGQGLRLIYYSQIVNDFQKGDIAEGYSVSREKKESFPLTVTSAQKNPTAFYLCASNLGGTYNEQFFGPGTRLTVL.